This TCR beta chain was obtained from a study of blood T cell repertoires in COVID-19. V lost 3 bases, J lost 6 bases, and 17 bases lay in between. CDR1 MGHDK and CDR2 SYGVNS come from the germline V gene. CDR3 length equals 15 residues. Authors' data handling: Reference gene primer amplification gave nucleated cell count estimates. The protocol was immunoSEQ multiplex PCR, while the TCRdb copy is restricted to in-frame clones and leaves out a portion. D and trimming come from the DNA, and the V and J calls and clone size come from that table. The table has about 260,000 clones, 65% to 90% seen once; the top ten hold roughly 15%.

The J gene is TRBJ1-2, the V gene TRBV25-1; D is possibly TRBD1 (6 bases). Sequencing was carried out using peripheral blood. The receptor was derived from a human donor in a cohort sampled during active COVID-19. CDR3 sequence: CASSDFPQGSDGYTF. CDR3 coding DNA: TGTGCCAGCAGTGATTTCCCCCAGGGGAGCGATGGCTACACCTTC.